These T cell receptor beta chains were read from a single sample in a study of CD8 T cells in Susac syndrome. TCRdb independently ran MiXCR on the immunoSEQ multiplex PCR reads; one entry per CDR3 protein. The table shows 190,000 or so distinct CDR3 sequences, with 90% to 95% occurring only once. The specimen sequenced was CD4+ T cells from PBMCs. These receptors all stem from a human donor with multiple sclerosis. Both conserved end residues are part of each CDR3. Fields, in order: V gene, D gene, clone size, J gene, CDR3 DNA, CDR3 protein. D genes are given only for firm matches. Size is stated for part of the rows, as once, few or many counts, or as a class when the clone is expanded.

>TRBV11-2|TRBD2|-|TRBJ2-7
TGTGCCAGCAGCGGACCGGGAGGGGCCGAGCAGTACTTC
CASSGPGGAEQYF
>TRBV3-1|-|-|TRBJ1-2
TGTGCCAGCAGCCAGGCCGGGGTCAATGGCTACACCTTC
CASSQAGVNGYTF
>TRBV30|-|-|TRBJ2-6
TGTGCCTGGAGTGCCCAGGGCGGGGGGGCCAACGTCCTGACTTTC
CAWSAQGGGANVLTF
>TRBV5-6|-|-|TRBJ1-2
TGTGCCAGCAGCCCACTGGGAGCGTACTATGGCTACACCTTC
CASSPLGAYYGYTF
>TRBV6-5|-|once|TRBJ1-1
TGTGCCAGCAGTTACGGTGGGAGAGGGTTCTTT
CASSYGGRGFF
>TRBV12-3/TRBV12-4|-|-|TRBJ1-2
TGTGCCAGCAGTTTACGGCCAGGGTCCTATGGCTACACCTTC
CASSLRPGSYGYTF
>TRBV7-9|-|many|TRBJ2-3
TGTGCCAGCAGCTTGGCAGATACGCAGTATTTT
CASSLADTQYF
>TRBV5-1|-|-|TRBJ2-7
TGCGCCAGAAGAAGCTCCTACGAGCAGTACTTC
CARRSSYEQYF
>TRBV6-2/TRBV6-3|-|-|TRBJ2-5
TGTGCCACCTCGAGATCAGAGACCCAGTACTTC
CATSRSETQYF
>TRBV25-1|-|-|TRBJ2-1
TGTGCCAGCAGTGAATTAGGGCAGGGGAGTCCGTACAATGAGCAGTTCTTC
CASSELGQGSPYNEQFF
>TRBV29-1|-|-|TRBJ2-1
TGCAGCGTTGACCGGTTAGGCTCCTACAATGAGCAGTTCTTC
CSVDRLGSYNEQFF
>TRBV20-1|-|few|TRBJ1-5
TGCAGTGCTAGAAACGGGAATCAGCCCCAGCATTTT
CSARNGNQPQHF
>TRBV18|-|once|TRBJ2-7
TGTGCCAGCTCACTCCAAATTTCCTACGAGCAGTACTTC
CASSLQISYEQYF
>TRBV3-1|TRBD1|-|TRBJ1-2
TGTGCCAGCAGCCGGACAGGTCCCTATGGCTACACCTTC
CASSRTGPYGYTF
>TRBV11-2|TRBD2|-|TRBJ2-1
TGTGCCAGCAGCTTCGCTAGCGGCAATGAGCAGTTCTTC
CASSFASGNEQFF
>TRBV24-1|-|-|TRBJ2-2
TGTGCCACCAGTGCCCCCGTCAGGGGCAGGACGGGGACCAACACCGGGGAGCTGTTTTTT
CATSAPVRGRTGTNTGELFF
>TRBV29-1|-|-|TRBJ2-5
TGCAGCGGCGGAAGCTCCGAGACCCAGTACTTC
CSGGSSETQYF
>TRBV7-6|-|-|TRBJ1-1
TGTGCCAGCAGCGTCAGGGAGTACACTGAAGCTTTCTTT
CASSVREYTEAFF
>TRBV2|-|-|TRBJ2-7
TGTGCCAGCAGCCAGAGGGTTAACGAGCAGTACTTC
CASSQRVNEQYF
>TRBV30|TRBD1|-|TRBJ1-1
TGTGCCTGGAGTCGTAGGACAGGGGTCATCCTCACTGAAGCTTTCTTT
CAWSRRTGVILTEAFF
>TRBV14|-|-|TRBJ1-6
TGTGCCAGCAGCCAAGTAACGGGGGGGCCATCACCCCTCCACTTT
CASSQVTGGPSPLHF
>TRBV12-3/TRBV12-4|-|-|TRBJ1-5
TGTGCCAGCAGTCCCGTCTCTCAGCCCCAGCATTTT
CASSPVSQPQHF
>TRBV7-8|-|-|TRBJ2-1
TGTGCCAGCAGCCACCGGGACGACAATGAGCAGTTCTTC
CASSHRDDNEQFF
>TRBV12-3/TRBV12-4|TRBD1|-|TRBJ1-5
TGTGCCAGCAGGGGGATCGAGGGGGCCAATCAGCCCCAGCATTTT
CASRGIEGANQPQHF
>TRBV20-1|-|-|TRBJ2-7
TGCAGTGCTGCAGGGTACCACGAGCAGTACTTC
CSAAGYHEQYF
>TRBV11-3|TRBD2|-|TRBJ2-1
TGTGCCAGCAGCTCCCGTTCAACTAGCGCCCAAAGCTCCTACAATGAGCAGTTCTTC
CASSSRSTSAQSSYNEQFF
>TRBV29-1|-|-|TRBJ2-1
TGCAGCGTTGAAGATCTCCCCGAGAACAATGAGCAGTTCTTC
CSVEDLPENNEQFF
>TRBV10-3|-|-|TRBJ2-6
TGTGCCATCAAATCAGGGGCAGCTGGGGCCAACGTCCTGACTTTC
CAIKSGAAGANVLTF
>TRBV28|TRBD1|-|TRBJ2-7
TGTGCCAGCAGTTTACCCCCGACAGGGACCTCCTACGAGCAGTACTTC
CASSLPPTGTSYEQYF
>TRBV12-3/TRBV12-4|TRBD2|-|TRBJ2-2
TGTGCCAGCAGTTTAGGGCTAGCGGGGGTTAGCGGGGAGCTGTTTTTT
CASSLGLAGVSGELFF
>TRBV14|-|-|TRBJ1-5
TGTGCCAGCAGCCATCCGGGTACGCCCCAGCATTTT
CASSHPGTPQHF
>TRBV25-1|-|-|TRBJ1-2
TGTGCCAGCAGTGAATTCGGGGATAACTATGGCTACACCTTC
CASSEFGDNYGYTF
>TRBV7-3|-|few|TRBJ1-1
TGTGCCAGCAGCTTACAGATGAACACTGAAGCTTTCTTT
CASSLQMNTEAFF
>TRBV5-1|-|-|TRBJ2-2
TGCGCCAGCAGCTCCGACCCCACCGGGGAGCTGTTTTTT
CASSSDPTGELFF
>TRBV7-9|-|-|TRBJ2-4
TGTGCCAGCAGCTTAGCCCGGGGTACGAGGGACATTCAGTACTTC
CASSLARGTRDIQYF
>TRBV20-1|-|-|TRBJ2-2
TGCAGTGCCGCCCCAACAGGGACCACCGGGGAGCTGTTTTTT
CSAAPTGTTGELFF
>TRBV4-1|TRBD1|-|TRBJ1-1
TGCGCCAGCAGCCACCCGGGACAGTATGAAGCTTTCTTT
CASSHPGQYEAFF
>TRBV2|-|-|TRBJ1-2
TGTGCCAGCAAGACAGCGACTAACTATGGCTACACCTTC
CASKTATNYGYTF
>TRBV20-1|-|-|TRBJ1-2
TGCAGTGCTAGTATGTCCGGGAACGCTTATGGCTACACCTTC
CSASMSGNAYGYTF
>TRBV7-7|TRBD2|-|TRBJ2-3
TGTGCTAGCAGCTCGGGACTAGCGGGACCCACAGATACGCAGTATTTT
CASSSGLAGPTDTQYF
>TRBV2|-|-|TRBJ1-1
TGTGCCAGCAGCTTCACAGAGAACACTGAAGCTTTCTTT
CASSFTENTEAFF
>TRBV30|TRBD2|-|TRBJ2-7
TGTGCCTGGAGTGTAGGACTAGCGGGTGCCTACGAGCAGTACTTC
CAWSVGLAGAYEQYF